What follows are 8 T cell receptor beta chains derived from one specimen sequenced in a study of T and B cells in COVID-19 patients. TRB was amplified from about 250-500 ng of blood genomic DNA. Multiplex PCR with BIOMED2 TRB-A/B primer pools amplified TRB rearrangements. A single record per CDR3 protein comes from TCRdb applying MiXCR to the multiplex PCR reads. The data hold under 7,500 distinct CDR3 sequences, with roughly 25% observed a single time. Sequenced input: blood. The source is a human donor with active COVID-19.

The chain recombines TRBV5-6 with TRBJ2-7; 11 bases are shared with TRBD1. Unmatched junction bases numbered 5, after V lost 4 bases and J lost 5 bases. The CDR3 has 14 amino acids. CDR1 and CDR2 from the germline V gene are SGHDT and YYEEEE. The CDR3 DNA is TGTGCCAGCAGCCCGGGACAGGGGGGAAACGAGCAGTACTTC. Translated, it gives CASSPGQGGNEQYF.

In this sample, this clonotype is medium-sized (0.01 to 0.1%). The chain has TRBV27 and TRBJ2-2, with D perhaps matching TRBD2 (5 bases). Germline CDR1 MNHEY, CDR2 SMNVEV (reference sequence). The CDR3 has 15 amino acids. V lost 6 bases and J lost 3, with 14 bases in between. CDR3 protein: CASRKWGVDTGELFF. As DNA, the CDR3 is TGTGCCAGCAGGAAATGGGGAGTTGACACCGGGGAGCTGTTTTTT.

This clonotype is judged medium-sized. J is TRBJ1-6 and V is TRBV18; D gene unclear. Germline CDR1 reads KGHSH; CDR2 reads LQKENI. This CDR3 has 13 residues. The V and J ends lost 2 bases and 7 bases respectively, with 6 bases between them. In DNA form, the CDR3 reads TGTGCCAGCTCACCATTCAGGAATTCACCCCTCCACTTT. Protein sequence: CASSPFRNSPLHF.

This clonotype is hyperexpanded (1% or more) within its sample. The CDR3 nucleotides read TGTGCCAGCGTCCCGCGCGGCCTCACAGATACGCAGTATTTT. As protein: CASVPRGLTDTQYF. J is TRBJ2-3 and V is TRBV6-1, with no clear D. Per germline, CDR1 MNHNS and CDR2 SASEGT. V was shortened by 8 bases and J by 2 bases, with 14 bases between the two germline ends. The CDR3 runs to 14 residues.

By sample fraction, this clonotype is medium-sized (0.01 to 0.1%). The chain couples TRBV29-1 to TRBJ2-7; D gene uncertain. The CDR3 length is 12 residues. The germline gives CDR1 SQVTM, CDR2 ANQGSEA. The germline V and J ends were trimmed by 5 bases and 2 bases, with 10 bases remaining between them. CDR3 coding DNA: TGCAGCGTTACTCGGGCCCCCTACGAGCAGTACTTC. This sequence encodes CSVTRAPYEQYF.

The chain joins TRBV30 to TRBJ1-1, with D possibly being TRBD1 (5 bases). The CDR3 length is 14 residues. Germline V gene sequence: CDR1 GTSNPN, CDR2 SVGIG (reference sequence). Between the trimmed V and J ends, which lost 3 bases and 6 bases, there was a span of 17 bases. The CDR3 reads CAWSRIQGNAEAFF. The CDR3 DNA is TGTGCCTGGAGCCGCATCCAGGGAAACGCTGAAGCTTTCTTT. Together with reference TRBV30 and TRBJ1-1, the CDR3 gives the full variable domain: SQTIHQWPATLVQPVGSPLSLECTVEGTSNPNLYWYRQAAGRGLQLLFYSVGIGQISSEVPQNLSASRPQDRQFILSSKKLLLSDSGFYLCAWSRIQGNAEAFFGQGTRLTVV.

This clonotype was detected many times. The chain uses TRBV10-3 and TRBJ1-1; D call uncertain. This CDR3 comprises 13 residues. Germline CDR1 reads ENHRY; CDR2 reads SYGVKD. V lost 6 bases and J 0 bases, leaving 8 bases between the germline ends. The CDR3 here is CAISPDLNTEAFF. The CDR3 DNA is TGTGCCATCAGCCCCGACCTGAACACTGAAGCTTTCTTT.

A few counts support this clonotype. V is TRBV29-1 and J is TRBJ2-1, with 7 nucleotides matching TRBD1. This CDR3 is 16 amino acids long. Germline V gene data show CDR1 as SQVTM and CDR2 as ANQGSEA. The junction had 11 bases not matched to a gene; V was cut back by 6 bases and J by 0 bases. The CDR3 sequence is CSVKRVGDSSYNEQFF. The CDR3 coding sequence is TGCAGCGTCAAGAGGGTAGGGGACAGCTCCTACAATGAGCAGTTCTTC.